This T cell receptor (beta chain) stems from a study of blood T cell repertoires in COVID-19 (dated by TCRdb to the early 2020s). In the study overall: Collaborator samples came from the United States, Italy and Spain and covered acute and convalescent phases of COVID-19. The repertoires were released in a freely available public database meant as a resource for research on the immune response to SARS-CoV-2. The prospective study material was composed of cDNA or gDNA derived from T cells, B-cell-depleted T cells, or PBMCs. A de-identified subject ID, COVID-19 status, age in years and sex were almost always included in the sample metadata. Where HLA class I and class II types were available, the types were taken from metadata supplied by the sample provider, not from assay-based typing. The samples were drawn from the first 160 participants of the ongoing ImmuneRACE study and from 1,254 subjects provided by 6 global collaborators. The dataset comprised deeply sampled blood TCRbeta repertoires from subjects exposed to, actively infected with, or recovered from COVID-19. Broad study findings and their caveats: The quantity of clinical and demographic metadata differed by source and by participant and was supplied without curation.

Enrolling through a virtual design, the prospective study's participants ranged in age from roughly 18 to 89 years and lived across 24 United States geographic areas. Cohort assignment in the prospective study relied on participant-reported clinical history from a screening survey and a study questionnaire. In the prospective study, whole blood, serum and a nasopharyngeal or oropharyngeal swab were collected from each participant by mobile phlebotomists. Additional blood draws and questionnaires over a 2-month period could optionally be provided by prospective study participants. Before DNA extraction, blood samples from the prospective study were shipped at room temperature or frozen. The immunoSEQ Assay, a bias-controlled multiplex PCR, was used to amplify TCRbeta CDR3 regions from genomic DNA. The source study handled its data this way. Within the assay, amplification of reference gene primers was used to estimate how many nucleated cells each sample contained. To quantify the absolute abundance of each unique TCRbeta CDR3 rearrangement, sequence reads were collapsed and filtered. Productive Simpson clonality was computed per sample as the square root of Simpson's diversity index over productive rearrangements. In its TCRdb copy, this immuneACCESS table keeps in-frame sequences only and misses some clones. Where compared with another copy, unresolved V genes explain less than half of these, and the others have no known cause. V and J calls and clone size are as listed in that table; D and trimming were resolved from the DNA. Across this sample there are fewer than 350,000 clones, with 85% to 90% seen only once. Clones ranked in the top ten supply roughly 4.3% of the sample.

With respect to this clone: It lacks a known antigen. No much larger clonotype is one base removed from it; base qualities were not supplied.

This sequence originates from a woman in her thirties with acute COVID-19. The specimen sequenced was PBMCs or T cells enriched from blood (not recorded which).

The CDR3 protein sequence reads: CASSPWGGTREQYF. The nucleotide sequence reads as follows: TGTGCCAGCAGCCCCTGGGGCGGGACCCGCGAGCAGTACTTC. This receptor chain uses TRBV14 and TRBJ2-7; the D gene is perhaps TRBD2, from 6 matching bases. V is cut by 4 bases and J by 6 bases, and the space between the germline ends is 16 bases. The germline V gene yields SGHDN for CDR1 and FVKESK for CDR2. CDR3 length: 14 amino acids, cysteine to phenylalanine. Only CDR3 DNA remains: 42 bases, in frame from the first base.